This T cell receptor (beta chain) is drawn from a study of shared clonotypes between healthy human individuals. TCRdb's copy holds only in-frame clones and misses some; the assay was immunoSEQ multiplex PCR. The sample records about 610,000 clones, approximately 96% being singletons. There are 14 residues in the CDR3. With V trimmed by 7 bases and J by 4 bases, 9 bases remained unmatched. Germline V CDR1 and CDR2: LNHDA, SQIVND (reference sequence). The naive CD8 population came from CD45RO-negative cells selected for CCR7, without terminally differentiated effector memory CD45RA+ cells. The specimen sequenced was naive CD8+ T cells sorted from blood. This sequence originates from a woman aged 30 to 39 in good health. The J gene is TRBJ1-2, the V gene TRBV19; 7 bases are a match to TRBD1. CDR3 coding DNA: TGTGCCAGTAACACTCACGGGACAGTCTATGGCTACACCTTC. This sequence encodes CASNTHGTVYGYTF.